This record covers a single TCR beta chain. Its antigen is still unknown. This entry belongs to a study of early T cells in non-severe SARS-CoV-2 infection. Study as a whole: The chains were unpaired, and the sequenced material was bulk RNA from unsorted whole blood.

Study-wide points: Using VDJdb, the matching emphasized anti-spike CD8 responses while missing private and CD4 specificities.

V shed 4 bases and J shed 6 bases, with 15 bases lying between them. The germline V gene encodes CDR1 SQVTM and CDR2 ANQGSEA. The CDR3 totals 14 residues. Individual cDNA molecules each received unique molecular identifiers attached to them. TCRdb independently ran MiXCR on the 5' RACE reads; one entry per CDR3 protein. The table includes fewer than 110,000 distinct CDR3 sequences, roughly 11% detected once. This sequence was found in an adult who was a healthcare worker with PCR-confirmed SARS-CoV-2 infection or an uninfected control (not recorded which). This chain joins TRBV29-1 and TRBJ1-4, with D maybe TRBD1 (6 bases). Sequenced input: whole blood. The CDR3 region is CSVGKQGGDEKLFF. The DNA of the CDR3 is TGCAGCGTTGGAAAACAGGGTGGCGATGAAAAACTGTTTTTT.